This passage covers 14 T cell receptor beta chains from one sample sequenced in a study of blood T cell repertoires in COVID-19. Measured with immunoSEQ multiplex PCR; TCRdb has only the in-frame clones, and not every one. In the table there are 350,000 or so clones, about 86% of which are singletons. What was sequenced was PBMCs or T cells enriched from blood (not recorded which). The receptor set was obtained from a woman between 35 and 50 years old with acute COVID-19.

This clone was detected a few times. V is TRBV20-1 and J is TRBJ1-4; TRBD1 matches 10 bases. CDR3 size: 14 residues. The junction had 5 bases not matched to a gene; V was cut back by 3 bases and J by 7 bases. Germline loops: CDR1 DFQATT, CDR2 SNEGSKA (reference sequence). The CDR3 loop reads CSASRTGGGEKLFF. In DNA, the CDR3 is TGCAGTGCTAGTCGGACAGGGGGGGGTGAAAAACTGTTTTTT.

Turning to this clone: Distinct nucleotide sequences in the sample also encode this CDR3. This rearrangement joins TRBV19 to TRBJ2-7; 7 bases match TRBD2. The CDR3 extends over 15 amino acids. The trim removed 1 base at V and 5 bases at J, leaving 8 bases unmatched. Germline loops: CDR1 LNHDA, CDR2 SQIVND (reference sequence). For the CDR3, the DNA is TGTGCCAGTAGTATAGGCTCTAGCGGAGTCAACGAGCAGTACTTC. It codes for CASSIGSSGVNEQYF.

V is TRBV4-3 and J is TRBJ1-1; D remains unclear. CDR3 size: 17 residues. Germline V lookup: CDR1 LGHNA, CDR2 YSLEER. The ends were cut back, 0 bases at V and 0 bases at J, with 14 bases in the middle. The DNA of the CDR3 is TGCGCCAGCAGCCAAGATCTCATTCCGGACTTGAACACTGAAGCTTTCTTT. It codes for CASSQDLIPDLNTEAFF.

The chain recombines TRBV7-8 with TRBJ2-7, with D uncertain. Trimming cost V 0 bases and J 4 bases, with 7 bases left between them. Per germline, CDR1 SGHVS and CDR2 FQNEAQ. The length of the CDR3 is 13 residues. CDR3 in DNA: TGTGCCAGCAGCTTAGCGCAACAATACGAGCAGTACTTC. Translating gives CASSLAQQYEQYF.

This chain joins TRBV27 and TRBJ2-7; a weak D match, TRBD2 (7 bases). Germline V CDR1 and CDR2: MNHEY, SMNVEV (reference sequence). V gave up 2 bases and J gave up 2 bases, with 10 bases separating them. CDR3 length: 14 residues. CDR3 DNA: TGTGCCAGCAGTTTAAAAGGGGGGGCCTACGAGCAGTACTTC. It codes for CASSLKGGAYEQYF.

This rearrangement joins TRBV15 to TRBJ2-3; TRBD1 is a possible D gene (5 bases). The CDR3 has 14 residues. Trimming pared 0 bases from V and 8 bases from J, leaving 12 bases between. Germline assignment: CDR1 LNHNV and CDR2 YYDKDF (reference sequence). The CDR3 protein is CATSREQGRGTQYF. The CDR3 DNA reads as TGTGCCACCAGCAGAGAGCAGGGAAGAGGTACGCAGTATTTT.

This clone was observed a few times. This rearrangement joins TRBV4-1 to TRBJ1-3; D unresolved. This CDR3 region has 15 residues. Germline lookup yields CDR1 MGHRA and CDR2 YSYEKL. Trimming took 2 bases from V and 0 from J, leaving 8 bases between them. CDR3: CASSQLLVSGNTIYF. CDR3 in DNA: TGCGCCAGCAGCCAACTTTTAGTCTCTGGAAACACCATATATTTT.

This clone appeared a single time. The rearrangement joins TRBV6-5 to TRBJ1-6, with D possibly TRBD1 on 5 matching bases. The CDR3 totals 16 residues. Trimming removed 3 bases at V and 7 bases at J, with 16 bases between. CDR1 MNHEY and CDR2 SVGAGI come from the germline V gene. As DNA, the CDR3 is TGTGCCAGCAGTTATGATTGGGGCGCGTCGAATTCACCCCTCCACTTT. It specifies CASSYDWGASNSPLHF.

This chain joins TRBV7-8 and TRBJ2-7; D is perhaps TRBD1 (5 bases). The CDR3 has 15 residues. Looked up from germline, CDR1 is SGHVS and CDR2 is FQNEAQ. V lost 5 bases and J 1 base, leaving 15 bases between the germline ends. CDR3 sequence: CASSPRGFVSYEQYF. As DNA, the CDR3 is TGTGCCAGCAGCCCTAGGGGCTTTGTTTCCTACGAGCAGTACTTC.

J is TRBJ2-1 and V is TRBV3-1 (or the pseudogene TRBV3-2); 8 nucleotides match TRBD2. J was trimmed by 4 bases and V by 2 bases; bases with no gene match: 7. CDR3 length: 16 residues. CDR1 is LGHDT and CDR2 is YNNKEL in the germline V gene (reference sequence). The CDR3 DNA is TGTGCCAGCAGCCAAACCGGGGGGGCCGGGTACAATGAGCAGTTCTTC. Amino acid sequence: CASSQTGGAGYNEQFF.

The chain couples TRBV28 to TRBJ1-5, with 7 bases lining up with TRBD1. CDR1 and CDR2 (germline): MDHEN, SYDVKM. J gave up 7 bases and V 7 bases, and 10 bases lay outside the gene matches. This CDR3 contains 14 residues. The CDR3: CASTKLQGWQPQHF. CDR3 DNA sequence: TGTGCCAGCACCAAGTTACAGGGGTGGCAGCCCCAGCATTTT.

This sequence joins TRBV19 and TRBJ1-2, with D possibly being TRBD1 (5 bases). The length of the CDR3 is 15 residues. The V gene's germline CDR1 is LNHDA and CDR2 SQIVND (reference sequence). Trimming cost V 6 bases and J 0 bases, with 14 bases left between them. The CDR3 region is CASSPDRGANYGYTF. CDR3 coding DNA: TGTGCCAGTAGCCCTGACAGAGGAGCTAACTATGGCTACACCTTC.

The rearrangement joins TRBV11-2 to TRBJ2-7; TRBD2 might be the D (8 bases). With 1 base removed from V and 0 bases from J, the gap between germline ends came to 19 bases. The germline V gene encodes CDR1 SGHAT and CDR2 FQNNGV. The CDR3 loop spans 18 amino acids. The CDR3 is CASSLAGGGFSFSYEQYF. CDR3 in DNA: TGTGCCAGCAGCTTAGCGGGAGGGGGCTTTTCTTTCTCCTACGAGCAGTACTTC.

The chain links TRBV27 to TRBJ1-2; D might be TRBD1 (5 bases). There are 13 residues in the CDR3. The germline V gene encodes CDR1 MNHEY and CDR2 SMNVEV (reference sequence). V dropped 3 bases and J dropped 1 base, with 6 bases sitting between them. As DNA, the CDR3 is TGTGCCAGCAGTTTCAGGGTTAACTATGGCTACACCTTC. Its translation is CASSFRVNYGYTF.